This record looks at one T cell receptor (beta chain) sequence and its context. Its antigen is unidentified. The sample belongs to a study of shared clonotypes between healthy human individuals. General observations from the study: Non-shared clonotypes were found to have lower generation probabilities than the clonotypes that were shared by all four of the sorted-subset donors.

Repertoires were generated with immunoSEQ multiplex PCR, while TCRdb's copy carries only in-frame clones and drops some. The sample shows approximately 640,000 clones, about 90% of them seen only once. CDR3 size: 15 residues. Trimming removed 3 bases at V and 0 bases at J, with 12 bases between. CDR1 and CDR2 (germline): LNHDA, SQIVND (reference sequence). This sequence was found in a man younger than 35 in good health. Some clones in this sample may be carry-over from other donors' samples. The specimen sequenced was memory CD8+ T cells from PBMCs. Subset denoted: CD45RO+ cells pooled with CCR7-negative TemRA cells. V usage is TRBV19 and J usage is TRBJ2-7, with D perhaps matching TRBD2 (6 bases). CDR3 nucleotides: TGTGCCAGTAGTATTCCTGGGACTGCCTCCTACGAGCAGTACTTC. Its translation is CASSIPGTASYEQYF. Full variable domain (remainder filled in from reference TRBV19 and TRBJ2-7): DGGITQSPKYLFRKEGQNVTLSCEQNLNHDAMYWYRQDPGQGLRLIYYSQIVNDFQKGDIAEGYSVSREKKESFPLTVTSAQKNPTAFYLCASSIPGTASYEQYFGPGTRLTVT.